This T cell receptor (beta chain) was identified during a study of prognosis after radiotherapy for stage I lung cancer. Regarding the study as a whole: Patients given stereotactic body radiation therapy showed fewer unique TCR clones afterward, median 10,088 versus 6,861.

In germline, CDR1 is SNHLY, CDR2 FYNNEI. V was cut by 6 bases and J by 0 bases, with 8 bases left in between. CDR3 size: 14 residues. This clonotype has at least ten counts. The antigen remains undetermined. With two-round multiplex PCR, TCR beta CDR3 sequences were amplified from genomic DNA. Primers (each specific to one TRBV or TRBJ gene) were used in first-round PCR. MiXCR was run by TCRdb on the multiplex PCR reads, yielding one entry per CDR3 protein. The sample has fewer than 20,000 distinct CDR3 sequences, about 60% seen once. The TCR was taken from a donor of 50 years or more with non-small cell lung cancer. The V call is TRBV2, the J call TRBJ1-4; D is possibly TRBD1 (5 bases). Source: PBMCs, taken before or after stereotactic body radiation therapy (not recorded which). The CDR3: CASRGDATNEKLFF. CDR3 bases: TGTGCCAGCAGAGGGGATGCAACTAATGAAAAACTGTTTTTT.